The clone carrying this T cell receptor (beta chain) has at least ten counts. Its target is not known. TCRdb re-called the 5' RACE reads with MiXCR, one entry per CDR3 protein. The top ten clones hold about 3.7% of a sample with approximately 300,000 distinct CDR3 sequences, 20% to 25% of them seen once. V trimming: 6 bases; J trimming: 0 bases; junction bases outside the gene matches: 3. This CDR3 contains 14 residues. The data were obtained in a study of CD8 T cells in ankylosing spondylitis. Study results and caveats: It appeared that ankylosing spondylitis blood was characterized by a TCR beta motif of 8 or 9 highly homologous variants.

Sequencing was performed on blood, either unsorted or a sorted T cell fraction (not recorded which). This sequence originates from a female donor with ankylosing spondylitis or in good health (not recorded which). The V call is TRBV12-3 or TRBV12-4, the J call TRBJ2-7; the match to TRBD2 covers 9 bases. DNA of the CDR3: TGTGCCAGCAGCCGGACTAGCGCCTCCTACGAGCAGTACTTC. Translated: CASSRTSASYEQYF.